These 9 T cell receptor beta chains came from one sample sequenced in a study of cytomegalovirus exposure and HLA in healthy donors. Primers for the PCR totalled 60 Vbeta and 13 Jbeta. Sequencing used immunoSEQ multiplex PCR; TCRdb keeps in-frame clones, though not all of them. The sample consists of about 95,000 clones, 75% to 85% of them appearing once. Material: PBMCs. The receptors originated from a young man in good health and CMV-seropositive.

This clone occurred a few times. The CDR3 loop is CASSAQKRQATNEKLFF. For the CDR3, the DNA is TGTGCCAGCAGTGCACAGAAAAGACAGGCAACTAATGAAAAACTGTTTTTT. The chain joins TRBV6-1 to TRBJ1-4; D is perhaps TRBD1 (6 bases). Per germline, CDR1 MNHNS and CDR2 SASEGT. V lost 4 bases and J lost 0, with 15 bases in between. The CDR3 runs 17 residues.

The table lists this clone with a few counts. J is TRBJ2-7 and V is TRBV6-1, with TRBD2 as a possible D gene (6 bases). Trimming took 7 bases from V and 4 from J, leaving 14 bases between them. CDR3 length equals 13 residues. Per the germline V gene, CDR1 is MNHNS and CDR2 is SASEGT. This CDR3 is CASTVGEAYEQYF. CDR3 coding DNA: TGTGCCAGCACGGTCGGGGAGGCGTACGAGCAGTACTTC.

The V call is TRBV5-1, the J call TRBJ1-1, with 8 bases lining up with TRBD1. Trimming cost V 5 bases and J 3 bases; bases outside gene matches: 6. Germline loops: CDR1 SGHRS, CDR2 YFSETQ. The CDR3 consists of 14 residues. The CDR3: CASSWTGRDTEAFF. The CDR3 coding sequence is TGCGCCAGCAGTTGGACAGGGAGGGACACTGAAGCTTTCTTT. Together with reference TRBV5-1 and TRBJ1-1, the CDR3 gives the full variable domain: KAGVTQTPRYLIKTRGQQVTLSCSPISGHRSVSWYQQTPGQGLQFLFEYFSETQRNKGNFPGRFSGRQFSNSRSEMNVSTLELGDSALYLCASSWTGRDTEAFFGQGTRLTVV.

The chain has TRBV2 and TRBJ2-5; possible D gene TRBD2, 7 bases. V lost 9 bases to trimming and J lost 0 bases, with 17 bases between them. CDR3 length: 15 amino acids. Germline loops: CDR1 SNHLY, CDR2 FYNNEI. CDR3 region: CASPLRGGYQETQYF. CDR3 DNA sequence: TGTGCCAGTCCCCTAAGGGGGGGGTACCAAGAGACCCAGTACTTC. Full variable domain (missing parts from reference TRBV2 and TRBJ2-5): EPEVTQTPSHQVTQMGQEVILRCVPISNHLYFYWYRQILGQKVEFLVSFYNNEISEKSEIFDDQFSVERPDGSNFTLKIRSTKLEDSAMYFCASPLRGGYQETQYFGPGTRLLVL.

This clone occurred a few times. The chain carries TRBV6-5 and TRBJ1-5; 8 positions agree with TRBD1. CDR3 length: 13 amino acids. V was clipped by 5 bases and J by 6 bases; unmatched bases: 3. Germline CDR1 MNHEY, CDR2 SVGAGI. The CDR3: CASSQGAVQPQHF. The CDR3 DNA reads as TGTGCCAGCAGTCAGGGGGCTGTTCAGCCCCAGCATTTT.

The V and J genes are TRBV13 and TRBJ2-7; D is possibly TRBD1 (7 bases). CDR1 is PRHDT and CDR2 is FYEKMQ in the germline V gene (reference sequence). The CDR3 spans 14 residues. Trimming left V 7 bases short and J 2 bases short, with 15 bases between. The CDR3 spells CASTQGGSPYEQYF. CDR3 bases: TGTGCCAGCACGCAGGGGGGTTCCCCCTACGAGCAGTACTTC.

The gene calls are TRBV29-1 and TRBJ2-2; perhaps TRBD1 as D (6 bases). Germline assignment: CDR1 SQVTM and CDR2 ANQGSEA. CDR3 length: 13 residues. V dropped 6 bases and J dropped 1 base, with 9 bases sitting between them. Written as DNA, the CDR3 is TGCAGCGTCCTACAGGGGAACACCGGGGAGCTGTTTTTT. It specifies CSVLQGNTGELFF.

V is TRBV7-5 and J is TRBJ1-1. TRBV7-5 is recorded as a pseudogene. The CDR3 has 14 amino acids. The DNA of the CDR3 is TGTGTCAGAAGCTTAGCGCAGGGAGGGACTGAAGCTTTCTTT. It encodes CVRSLAQGGTEAFF.

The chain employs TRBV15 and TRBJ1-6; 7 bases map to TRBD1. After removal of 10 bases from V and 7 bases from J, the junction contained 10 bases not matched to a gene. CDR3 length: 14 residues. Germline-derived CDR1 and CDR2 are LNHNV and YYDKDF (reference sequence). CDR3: CAISPTGRNSPLHF. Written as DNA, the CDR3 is TGTGCCATCTCCCCGACAGGGAGGAATTCACCCCTCCACTTT.